The rows below give T cell receptor beta chains drawn from one sample of a study of untreated major depressive disorder. Here immunoSEQ multiplex PCR was the method, and the copy in TCRdb shows in-frame clones only, minus some. The table shows about 21,000 clones, with roughly 86% occurring only once. Sequencing input: CD4+ T cells from PBMCs. These receptors were collected from a woman aged 40-49 years in good health. The CDR3 runs from the conserved cysteine through the conserved F or W. Each record gives: J gene, D gene, V gene, CDR3 length, CDR3 protein, CDR3 DNA. A D gene is named only where the DNA matches it firmly.

j_call: TRBJ1-5; d_call: .; v_call: TRBV6-6; cdr3_length: 12; cdr3_aa: CASSKDRQPQHF; cdr3_nt: TGTGCCAGCAGTAAGGATCGACAGCCCCAGCATTTT
j_call: TRBJ1-1; d_call: .; v_call: TRBV9; cdr3_length: 15; cdr3_aa: CASSAIGWKNTEAFF; cdr3_nt: TGTGCCAGCAGCGCCATTGGTTGGAAGAACACTGAAGCTTTCTTT
j_call: TRBJ1-6; d_call: TRBD1; v_call: TRBV6-6; cdr3_length: 14; cdr3_aa: CASSTGQYNSPLHF; cdr3_nt: TGTGCCAGTTCGACAGGGCAATATAATTCACCCCTCCACTTT
j_call: TRBJ2-1; d_call: TRBD2; v_call: TRBV2; cdr3_length: 15; cdr3_aa: CASSAEASGYNEQFF; cdr3_nt: TGTGCCAGCAGTGCTGAGGCTAGCGGGTACAATGAGCAGTTCTTC
j_call: TRBJ1-5; d_call: .; v_call: TRBV7-2; cdr3_length: 19; cdr3_aa: CASSENLRLGTRGNQPQHF; cdr3_nt: TGTGCCAGCAGCGAGAATCTGCGACTTGGGACTAGGGGCAATCAGCCCCAGCATTTT
j_call: TRBJ2-7; d_call: TRBD1; v_call: TRBV6-6; cdr3_length: 14; cdr3_aa: CASSYMGQGGEQYF; cdr3_nt: TGTGCCAGCAGTTACATGGGACAGGGTGGCGAGCAGTACTTC
j_call: TRBJ2-2; d_call: TRBD2; v_call: TRBV19; cdr3_length: 18; cdr3_aa: CASTPGLAGLRNTGELFF; cdr3_nt: TGTGCCAGTACTCCCGGACTAGCGGGACTACGGAACACCGGGGAGCTGTTTTTT
j_call: TRBJ1-3; d_call: TRBD1; v_call: TRBV25-1; cdr3_length: 18; cdr3_aa: CASSAIRDSLLSGNTIYF; cdr3_nt: TGTGCCAGCAGTGCCATCCGGGACAGCCTTCTCTCTGGAAACACCATATATTTT
j_call: TRBJ1-4; d_call: .; v_call: TRBV9; cdr3_length: 14; cdr3_aa: CASSVDSTNEKLFF; cdr3_nt: TGTGCCAGCAGCGTAGACAGCACTAATGAAAAACTGTTTTTT
j_call: TRBJ2-6; d_call: .; v_call: TRBV29-1; cdr3_length: 14; cdr3_aa: CSVRWVSGANVLTF; cdr3_nt: TGCAGCGTTAGGTGGGTTTCTGGGGCCAACGTCCTGACTTTC
j_call: TRBJ2-1; d_call: TRBD2; v_call: TRBV27; cdr3_length: 15; cdr3_aa: CASSPGTSGSYEQFF; cdr3_nt: TGTGCCAGCAGTCCTGGGACTAGCGGGAGCTATGAGCAGTTCTTC